This T cell receptor (beta chain) was found in a study of molecular identifiers for immune sequencing clone quantification. Points on this clonotype: The target antigen is unknown.

TCRdb re-called the PCR reads through MiXCR, storing one row per CDR3 protein. Of about half a million distinct CDR3 sequences in the sample, around 25% were seen once. Naive CD8 T cells were picked out by sorting for CD8+CD4-CCR7+CD45RA+. Study-level points and caveats: Clones with over 20 RNA copies captured over 98% of effector molecules but under 1% of naive ones. The sizes of highly expanded clones could be underestimated when identical TCR molecules share a barcode. Approximately 980,000 naive cells reportedly did not prevent detection of spiked Jurkat TCR RNA from one cell.

The TCR was taken from a human donor in good health. Some libraries in this study had Jurkat cell RNA spiked in. Source material: naive CD8+ T cells from blood, with Jurkat cell RNA spiked in. Subset meaning: FACS-sorted CD8+CD4-CCR7+CD45RA+ naive T cells.

The CDR3 region has the DNA TGTGCCAGCAGCTTAGCGGAGGTCCAAGGCGAAAATGAAAAACTGTTTTTT. It is translated as CASSLAEVQGENEKLFF. The chain is built from TRBV7-8 and TRBJ1-4, with D hard to call. CDR3 length equals 17 residues. Germline values: CDR1 SGHVS, CDR2 FQNEAQ. The germline V and J ends were trimmed by 0 bases and 5 bases, with 16 bases remaining between them.